The sequence of this T cell receptor (beta chain) was determined in a study of human thymus T cells. During surgery, 0.5-1 mL peripheral blood was drawn from four of eight donors. Blood DNA came from all available leukocytes, not a fixed cell number. The V end was cut by 3 bases, the J end by 4 bases, with 0 bases between. The length of the CDR3 is 11 residues. Germline CDR1 MNHEY, CDR2 SVGAGI. Sequencing used immunoSEQ multiplex PCR; TCRdb keeps in-frame clones, though not all of them. Seen here are about 60,000 clones, nearly 95% observed once, and the top ten hold 6%. The sequencing input was blood. The rearrangement uses TRBV6-5 and TRBJ1-4; no definite D call. The TCR sequence derives from a boy younger than two with a congenital heart defect but otherwise immunologically healthy. CDR3 in amino acids: CASSYNEKLFF. In DNA, the CDR3 is TGTGCCAGCAGTTATAATGAAAAACTGTTTTTT.